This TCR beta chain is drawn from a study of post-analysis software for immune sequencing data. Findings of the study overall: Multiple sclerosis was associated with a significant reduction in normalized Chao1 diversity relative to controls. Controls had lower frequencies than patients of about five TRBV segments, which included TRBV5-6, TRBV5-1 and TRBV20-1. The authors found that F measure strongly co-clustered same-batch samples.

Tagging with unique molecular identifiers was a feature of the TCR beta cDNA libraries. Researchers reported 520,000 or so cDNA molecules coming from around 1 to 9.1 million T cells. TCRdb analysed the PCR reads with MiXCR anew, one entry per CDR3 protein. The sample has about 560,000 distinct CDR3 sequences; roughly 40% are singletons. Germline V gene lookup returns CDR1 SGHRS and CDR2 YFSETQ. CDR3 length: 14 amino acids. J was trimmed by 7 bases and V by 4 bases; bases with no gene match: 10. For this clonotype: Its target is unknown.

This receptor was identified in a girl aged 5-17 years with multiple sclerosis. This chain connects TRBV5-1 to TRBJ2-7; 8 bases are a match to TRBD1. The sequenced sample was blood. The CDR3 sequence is CASSLRTGLWEQYF. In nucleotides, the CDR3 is TGCGCCAGCAGCCTACGGACAGGGCTTTGGGAGCAGTACTTC.